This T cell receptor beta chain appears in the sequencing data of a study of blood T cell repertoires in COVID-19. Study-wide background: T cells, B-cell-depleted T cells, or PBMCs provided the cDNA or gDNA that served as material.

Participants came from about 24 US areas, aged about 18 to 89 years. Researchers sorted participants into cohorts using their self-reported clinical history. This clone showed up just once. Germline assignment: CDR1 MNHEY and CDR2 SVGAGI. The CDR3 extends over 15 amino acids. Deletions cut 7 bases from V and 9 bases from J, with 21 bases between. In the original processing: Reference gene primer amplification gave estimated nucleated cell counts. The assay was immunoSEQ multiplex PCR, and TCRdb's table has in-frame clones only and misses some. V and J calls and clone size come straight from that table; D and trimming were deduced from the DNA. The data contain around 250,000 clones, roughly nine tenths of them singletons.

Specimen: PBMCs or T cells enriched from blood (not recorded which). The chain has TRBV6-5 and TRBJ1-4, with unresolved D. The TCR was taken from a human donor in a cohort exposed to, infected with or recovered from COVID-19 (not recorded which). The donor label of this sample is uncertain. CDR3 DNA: TGTGCCAGCACCCTGGACGGGAAGCCTGAGAAAAAACTGTTTTTT. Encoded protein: CASTLDGKPEKKLFF.